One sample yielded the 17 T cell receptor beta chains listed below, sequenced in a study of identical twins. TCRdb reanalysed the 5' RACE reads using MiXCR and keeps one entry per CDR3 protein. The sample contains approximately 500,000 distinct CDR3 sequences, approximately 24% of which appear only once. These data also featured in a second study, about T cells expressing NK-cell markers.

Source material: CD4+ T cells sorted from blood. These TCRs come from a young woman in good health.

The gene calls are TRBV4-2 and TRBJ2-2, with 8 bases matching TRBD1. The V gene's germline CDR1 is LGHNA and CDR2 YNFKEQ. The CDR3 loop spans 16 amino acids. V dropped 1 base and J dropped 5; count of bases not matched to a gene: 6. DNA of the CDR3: TGTGCCAGCAGCCAAGTGGACAGGGCTTTTACCGGGGAGCTGTTTTTT. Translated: CASSQVDRAFTGELFF.

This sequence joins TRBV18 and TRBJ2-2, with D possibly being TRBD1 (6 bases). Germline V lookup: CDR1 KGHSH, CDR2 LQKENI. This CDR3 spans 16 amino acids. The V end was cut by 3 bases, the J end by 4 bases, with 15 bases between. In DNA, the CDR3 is TGTGCCAGCTCACCTAACCAGGGGAAGTTCACCGGGGAGCTGTTTTTT. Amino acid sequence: CASSPNQGKFTGELFF.

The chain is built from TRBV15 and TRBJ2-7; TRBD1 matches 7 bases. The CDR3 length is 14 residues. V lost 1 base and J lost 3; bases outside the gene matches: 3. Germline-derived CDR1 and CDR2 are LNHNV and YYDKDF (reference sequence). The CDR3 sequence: CATSRGGDSYEQYF. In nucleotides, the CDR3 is TGTGCCACCAGCAGAGGAGGGGACAGCTACGAGCAGTACTTC.

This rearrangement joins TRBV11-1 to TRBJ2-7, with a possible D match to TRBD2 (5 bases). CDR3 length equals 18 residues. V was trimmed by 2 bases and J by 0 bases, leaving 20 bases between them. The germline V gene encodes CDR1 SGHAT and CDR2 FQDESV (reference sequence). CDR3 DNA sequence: TGTGCCAGCAGCTTAAGTCGATTAAGAGGCCGGGACTCCTACGAGCAGTACTTC. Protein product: CASSLSRLRGRDSYEQYF.

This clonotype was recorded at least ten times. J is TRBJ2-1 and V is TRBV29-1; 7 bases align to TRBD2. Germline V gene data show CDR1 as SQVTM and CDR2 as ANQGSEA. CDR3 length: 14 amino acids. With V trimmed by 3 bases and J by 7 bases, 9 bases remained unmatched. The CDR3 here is CSVEASGLRNEQFF. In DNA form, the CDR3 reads TGCAGCGTTGAGGCTAGCGGACTGAGGAATGAGCAGTTCTTC.

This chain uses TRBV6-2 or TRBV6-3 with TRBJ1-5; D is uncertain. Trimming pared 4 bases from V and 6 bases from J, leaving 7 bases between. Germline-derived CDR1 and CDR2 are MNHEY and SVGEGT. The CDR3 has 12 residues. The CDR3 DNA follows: TGTGCCAGCAGTTTACGCGGTCAGCCCCAGCATTTT. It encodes CASSLRGQPQHF.

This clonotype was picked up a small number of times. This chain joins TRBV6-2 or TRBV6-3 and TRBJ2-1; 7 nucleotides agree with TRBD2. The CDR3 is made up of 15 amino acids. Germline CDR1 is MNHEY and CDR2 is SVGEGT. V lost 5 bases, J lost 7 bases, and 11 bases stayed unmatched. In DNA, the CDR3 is TGTGCCAGCAGTGGCGGGGGTGGCATTTTGAATGAGCAGTTCTTC. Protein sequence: CASSGGGGILNEQFF.

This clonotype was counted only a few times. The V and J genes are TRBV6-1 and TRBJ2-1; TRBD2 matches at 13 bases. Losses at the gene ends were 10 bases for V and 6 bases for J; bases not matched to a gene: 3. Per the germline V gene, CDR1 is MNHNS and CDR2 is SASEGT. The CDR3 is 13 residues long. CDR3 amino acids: CAITSGGANEQFF. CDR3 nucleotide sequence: TGTGCCATCACTAGCGGGGGGGCCAATGAGCAGTTCTTC.

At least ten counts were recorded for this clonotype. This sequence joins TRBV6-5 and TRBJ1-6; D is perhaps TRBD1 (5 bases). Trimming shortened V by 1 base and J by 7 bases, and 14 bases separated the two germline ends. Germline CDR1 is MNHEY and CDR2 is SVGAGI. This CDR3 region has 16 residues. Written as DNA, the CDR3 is TGTGCCAGCAGTTACTTCGCAGGGCGGGGAAATTCACCCCTCCACTTT. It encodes CASSYFAGRGNSPLHF.

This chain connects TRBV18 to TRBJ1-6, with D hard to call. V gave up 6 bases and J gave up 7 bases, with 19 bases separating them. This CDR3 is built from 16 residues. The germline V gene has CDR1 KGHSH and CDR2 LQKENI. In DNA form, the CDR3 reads TGTGCCAGCTCGCGCTCCAGAACGTCGGAGAATTCACCCCTCCACTTT. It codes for CASSRSRTSENSPLHF.

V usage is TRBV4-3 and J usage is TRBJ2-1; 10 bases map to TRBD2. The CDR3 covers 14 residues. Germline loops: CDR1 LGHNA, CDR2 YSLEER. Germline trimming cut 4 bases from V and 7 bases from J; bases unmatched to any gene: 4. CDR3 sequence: CASSRTSGINEQFF. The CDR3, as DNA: TGCGCCAGCAGCCGAACTAGCGGGATTAATGAGCAGTTCTTC.

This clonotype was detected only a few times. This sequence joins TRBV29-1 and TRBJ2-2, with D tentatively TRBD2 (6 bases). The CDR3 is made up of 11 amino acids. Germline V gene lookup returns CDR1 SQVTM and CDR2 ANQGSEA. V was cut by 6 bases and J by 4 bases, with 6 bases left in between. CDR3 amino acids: CSVGGTGELFF. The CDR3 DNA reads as TGCAGCGTGGGAGGCACCGGGGAGCTGTTTTTT.

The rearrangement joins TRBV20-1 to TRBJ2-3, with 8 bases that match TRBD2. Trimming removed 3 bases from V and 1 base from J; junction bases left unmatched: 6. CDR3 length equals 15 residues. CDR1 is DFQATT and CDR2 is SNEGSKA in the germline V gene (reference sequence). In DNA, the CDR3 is TGCAGTGCTAGTCCACGGGAGGGGCGCACAGATACGCAGTATTTT. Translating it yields CSASPREGRTDTQYF.

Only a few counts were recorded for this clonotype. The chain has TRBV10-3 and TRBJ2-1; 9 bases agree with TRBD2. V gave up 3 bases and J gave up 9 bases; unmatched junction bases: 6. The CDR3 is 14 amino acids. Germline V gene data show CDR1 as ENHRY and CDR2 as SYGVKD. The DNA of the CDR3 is TGTGCCATCAGTGACCCGGGACTAGCTATTGAGCAGTTCTTC. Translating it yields CAISDPGLAIEQFF.

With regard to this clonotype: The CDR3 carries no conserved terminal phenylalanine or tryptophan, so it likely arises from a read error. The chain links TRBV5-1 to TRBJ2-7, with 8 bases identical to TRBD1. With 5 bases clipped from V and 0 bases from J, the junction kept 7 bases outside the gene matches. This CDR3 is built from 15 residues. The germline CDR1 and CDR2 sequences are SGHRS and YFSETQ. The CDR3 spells CASRPRTGSSYEQYL. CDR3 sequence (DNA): TGCGCCAGCAGGCCAAGGACAGGGAGCTCCTACGAGCAGTACTTA.

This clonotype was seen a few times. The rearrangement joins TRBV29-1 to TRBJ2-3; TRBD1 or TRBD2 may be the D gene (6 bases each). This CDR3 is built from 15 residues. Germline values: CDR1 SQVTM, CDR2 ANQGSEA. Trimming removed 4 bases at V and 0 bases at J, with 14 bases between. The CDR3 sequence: CSVGWRGHSTDTQYF. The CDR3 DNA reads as TGCAGCGTTGGATGGAGGGGACATAGCACAGATACGCAGTATTTT.

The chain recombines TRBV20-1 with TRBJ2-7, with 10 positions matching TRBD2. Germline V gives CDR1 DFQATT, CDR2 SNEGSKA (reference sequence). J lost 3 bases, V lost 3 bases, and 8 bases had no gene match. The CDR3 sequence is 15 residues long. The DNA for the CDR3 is TGCAGTGCTAGCACAAGCGGGAGGGCCATCTACGAGCAGTACTTC. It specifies CSASTSGRAIYEQYF.